The 28 T cell receptor beta chains in this list originate from one sample, sequenced in a study of radiation and T cells in renal cell carcinoma. Time point given: blood 4 weeks post-SBRT, at nephrectomy. Specified treatment: 15 Gy SBRT to primary tumor, nephrectomy 4 weeks later. The repertoire was sequenced with immunoSEQ multiplex PCR; TCRdb's copy has only in-frame clones and lacks some. The sample lists around 30,000 clones; approximately 81% were seen once. This specimen consisted of blood, obtained from a patient whose treatment included radiotherapy and nephrectomy. These receptors were taken from a man in his fifties or sixties with renal cell carcinoma.

V gene TRBV12-2 combines with J gene TRBJ2-7; no check of the table's D call, TRBD2, against the DNA was made. TRBV12-2 is noted as a pseudogene. The CDR3 runs 17 residues. The CDR3 loop is CASRRTKAAPISYEQYF. CDR3 nucleotides: TGTGCAAGTCGGCGGACTAAGGCGGCCCCGATCTCCTACGAGCAGTACTTC.

The rearrangement uses TRBV18 and TRBJ1-5; 8 nucleotides line up with TRBD1. The CDR3 has 15 residues. Germline V lookup: CDR1 KGHSH, CDR2 LQKENI. The V segment lost 8 bases and the J segment 9 bases; nucleotides outside the gene matches: 15. The CDR3 spells CASETGAGGPWPQHF. The CDR3 DNA is TGTGCCAGCGAAACTGGGGCAGGGGGCCCATGGCCCCAGCATTTT.

The chain combines TRBV5-4 with TRBJ2-1; 10 positions match TRBD2. The CDR3 sequence is 17 residues long. Per the germline V gene, CDR1 is SGHNT and CDR2 is YYREEE (reference sequence). V dropped 0 bases and J dropped 3; count of bases not matched to a gene: 6. CDR3 sequence: CASSLGTSGLFYNEQFF. In DNA form, the CDR3 reads TGTGCCAGCAGCTTGGGGACTAGCGGTCTGTTCTACAATGAGCAGTTCTTC.

This sequence joins TRBV7-2 and TRBJ2-7; 9 nucleotides align to TRBD1. The CDR3 has 14 amino acids. CDR1 and CDR2 from the germline V gene are SGHTA and FQGNSA. V shed 0 bases, J shed 6 bases, and the junction held 3 bases outside the gene matches. The CDR3 bases are TGTGCCAGCAGCTTAGCCCCGGACAGGGGCGAGCAGTACTTC. Its translation: CASSLAPDRGEQYF.

The chain carries TRBV19 and TRBJ2-6; 8 positions match TRBD2. Germline V gene lookup returns CDR1 LNHDA and CDR2 SQIVND (reference sequence). The CDR3 is 17 residues long. V was clipped by 5 bases and J by 1 base; unmatched bases: 7. The CDR3 coding sequence is TGTGCCAGTAGTGAGCTAGCGGGCCTATCTGGGGCCAACGTCCTGACTTTC. Amino acid sequence: CASSELAGLSGANVLTF.

The chain links TRBV7-2 to TRBJ1-5, with 7 bases identical to TRBD1. The CDR3 has 14 residues. CDR1 and CDR2 from the germline V gene are SGHTA and FQGNSA. Trimming cost V 3 bases and J 9 bases; bases outside gene matches: 8. DNA of the CDR3: TGTGCCAGCAGCTTGACAGGGAACACGCCGCCCCAGCATTTT. This sequence encodes CASSLTGNTPPQHF.

V and J are TRBV7-8 and TRBJ2-7; a weak D match, TRBD1 (5 bases). V lost 0 bases to trimming and J lost 5 bases, with 14 bases between them. The CDR3 spans 15 residues. CDR1 is SGHVS, CDR2 FQNEAQ, per germline. CDR3 nucleotide sequence: TGTGCCAGCAGCTTAGCGGGGCGATTTAACCACGAGCAGTACTTC. It encodes CASSLAGRFNHEQYF.

This clone was picked up one time. The chain recombines TRBV11-3 with TRBJ2-1; TRBD1 aligns across 9 bases. Germline V gene lookup returns CDR1 SGHNT and CDR2 YENEEA. The CDR3 is 17 residues long. V lost 6 bases, J lost 10 bases, and 19 bases stayed unmatched. The CDR3 nucleotides are TGTGCCAGCAGTCCAAGAACCGGGACAGGGATCTATAGAGAGCAGTTCTTC. Encoded protein: CASSPRTGTGIYREQFF.

The V and J genes are TRBV6-1 and TRBJ2-3; D gene unclear. This CDR3 comprises 14 residues. Per germline, CDR1 MNHNS and CDR2 SASEGT. The V gene lost 2 bases and the J gene lost 5 bases, with 11 bases spanning the gap. CDR3 sequence reads: CASSESPWRDTQYF. The CDR3 DNA reads as TGTGCCAGCAGTGAAAGCCCGTGGAGAGATACGCAGTATTTT.

The chain recombines TRBV6-5 with TRBJ2-5; D ambiguous. CDR1 is MNHEY, CDR2 SVGAGI, per germline. This CDR3 comprises 13 residues. V lost 6 bases and J lost 5, with 13 bases in between. The CDR3: CASRRPGRETQYF. The CDR3 coding sequence is TGTGCCAGCAGACGACCAGGACGGGAGACCCAGTACTTC.

The rearrangement uses TRBV19 and TRBJ2-3; D call uncertain. Germline V CDR1 and CDR2: LNHDA, SQIVND (reference sequence). V lost 5 bases, J lost 3 bases, and 6 bases lay in between. This CDR3 has 12 residues. The CDR3 sequence: CASSGPTDTQYF. DNA of the CDR3: TGTGCCAGTAGTGGCCCGACAGATACGCAGTATTTT.

This clone was observed once. The J gene is TRBJ1-1, the V gene TRBV19, with D tentatively TRBD1 (5 bases). V gave up 0 bases and J gave up 0 bases, with 5 bases separating them. Per germline, CDR1 LNHDA and CDR2 SQIVND (reference sequence). This CDR3 is 14 amino acids long. The CDR3 loop reads CASSIEGVNTEAFF. CDR3 DNA sequence: TGTGCCAGTAGTATAGAGGGGGTGAACACTGAAGCTTTCTTT.

The chain is built from TRBV11-3 and TRBJ2-5; a weak D match, TRBD2 (5 bases). Germline V lookup: CDR1 SGHNT, CDR2 YENEEA. The germline V and J ends were trimmed by 5 bases and 2 bases, with 12 bases remaining between them. CDR3 length: 14 residues. CDR3 bases: TGTGCCAGCAGCCCCGCGGGCTTGCAAGAGACCCAGTACTTC. Translation: CASSPAGLQETQYF.

The V gene is TRBV9, the J gene TRBJ2-2; D not resolved. The CDR3 is 13 residues long. V was shortened by 8 bases and J by 5 bases, with 13 bases between the two germline ends. The germline CDR1 and CDR2 sequences are SGDLS and YYNGEE. The CDR3 DNA is TGTGCCAGTCTGCTAGTGGGGACCGGGGAGCTGTTTTTT. Translating gives CASLLVGTGELFF.

This rearrangement joins TRBV6-5 to TRBJ1-5; D perhaps matches TRBD1 (5 bases). The CDR3 is 13 residues long. Trimming stripped 6 bases from V and 9 bases from J, with 15 bases between. Per germline, CDR1 MNHEY and CDR2 SVGAGI. This chain's CDR3 is CASRSRQGGPQHF. In DNA, the CDR3 is TGTGCCAGCAGAAGCCGCCAGGGCGGGCCCCAGCATTTT.

J is TRBJ2-1 and V is TRBV6-5, with 9 bases fitting TRBD1. The V and J ends lost 6 bases and 9 bases, in that order; junction bases with no gene match: 9. The length of the CDR3 is 14 residues. Germline loops: CDR1 MNHEY, CDR2 SVGAGI. CDR3 protein: CASSEGTGYGEQFF. For the CDR3, the DNA is TGTGCCAGCAGCGAGGGGACAGGGTATGGTGAGCAGTTCTTC.

The rearrangement uses TRBV10-3 and TRBJ1-1; the D is unclear. Trimming left V 3 bases short and J 1 base short, with 6 bases between. The CDR3 contains 13 residues. Germline V gene data show CDR1 as ENHRY and CDR2 as SYGVKD. CDR3 region: CAISDLGNTEAFF. The CDR3 DNA is TGTGCCATCAGTGATTTAGGGAACACTGAAGCTTTCTTT.

The chain combines TRBV6-5 with TRBJ2-7, with unresolved D. The CDR3 sequence is 13 residues long. V lost 7 bases and J lost 2, with 12 bases in between. Germline V lookup: CDR1 MNHEY, CDR2 SVGAGI. CDR3 in amino acids: CASKVISTYEQYF. CDR3 nucleotide sequence: TGTGCCAGCAAAGTTATAAGTACCTACGAGCAGTACTTC.

This chain joins TRBV6-5 and TRBJ1-4; tentative D call: TRBD1 (6 bases). The CDR3 sequence is 16 residues long. V dropped 4 bases and J dropped 0 bases, with 12 bases sitting between them. In germline, CDR1 is MNHEY, CDR2 SVGAGI. DNA for the CDR3: TGTGCCAGCAGTTCGAGGACAGCTTCAACTAATGAAAAACTGTTTTTT. Translation gives CASSSRTASTNEKLFF.

This clone showed up just a few times. V and J are TRBV7-3 and TRBJ1-1; D possibly corresponds to TRBD1 (5 bases). Looked up from germline, CDR1 is SGHTA and CDR2 is FQGTGA. The V and J ends lost 1 base and 4 bases respectively, with 13 bases between them. The CDR3 extends over 15 amino acids. The chain's CDR3 is CASSLNPGIGTEAFF. In DNA, the CDR3 is TGTGCCAGCAGCTTAAATCCAGGGATCGGCACTGAAGCTTTCTTT. The full variable domain, its missing parts supplied by reference TRBV7-3 and TRBJ1-1, is GAGVSQTPSNKVTEKGKYVELRCDPISGHTALYWYRQSLGQGPEFLIYFQGTGAADDSGLPNDRFFAVRPEGSVSTLKIQRTERGDSAVYLCASSLNPGIGTEAFFGQGTRLTVV.

The chain is built from TRBV14 and TRBJ2-2; D unresolved. The ends were cut back, 0 bases at V and 4 bases at J, with 15 bases in the middle. There are 17 residues in the CDR3. Germline CDR1 reads SGHDN; CDR2 reads FVKESK. The CDR3 loop reads CASSQDVRVKGTGELFF. In DNA, the CDR3 is TGTGCCAGCAGCCAAGATGTCCGGGTAAAGGGCACCGGGGAGCTGTTTTTT.

The V call is TRBV27, the J call TRBJ2-5; a possible D gene is TRBD1 (5 bases). V was pared by 1 base and J by 4 bases, with 13 bases between. Germline CDR1 MNHEY, CDR2 SMNVEV (reference sequence). The CDR3 spans 15 residues. CDR3 in amino acids: CASSLYASRGETQYF. Written as DNA, the CDR3 is TGTGCCAGCAGTTTATATGCTAGTAGGGGAGAGACCCAGTACTTC.

The chain employs TRBV5-4 and TRBJ1-6, with D perhaps TRBD1 (5 bases). This CDR3 is built from 13 residues. The V and J ends lost 0 bases and 14 bases respectively, with 12 bases between them. From germline, CDR1 is SGHNT and CDR2 YYREEE (reference sequence). The CDR3 here is CASSLAGEGTLHF. CDR3 sequence (DNA): TGTGCCAGCAGCTTGGCGGGGGAAGGGACCCTCCACTTT.

The chain couples TRBV10-3 to TRBJ2-7, with TRBD1 identical over 9 bases. The CDR3 has 15 residues. The J segment lost 6 bases and the V segment lost 4 bases, leaving 10 bases of the junction unmatched. Germline-derived CDR1 and CDR2 are ENHRY and SYGVKD. DNA of the CDR3: TGTGCCATCAGTGCTGAGGGGACAGGGAGTGGCGAGCAGTACTTC. Protein: CAISAEGTGSGEQYF.

The chain recombines TRBV18 with TRBJ2-7, with 9 bases that match TRBD1. J lost 4 bases, V lost 2 bases, and 6 bases had no gene match. This CDR3 contains 15 residues. Germline values: CDR1 KGHSH, CDR2 LQKENI. The CDR3 DNA follows: TGTGCCAGCTCACCAACGGGACAGGGCATGTACGAGCAGTACTTC. Translating it yields CASSPTGQGMYEQYF.

This rearrangement joins TRBV15 to TRBJ2-7; 9 nucleotides line up with TRBD1. The CDR3 sequence is 16 residues long. The J segment lost 0 bases and the V segment lost 4 bases, leaving 7 bases of the junction unmatched. Germline V gene data show CDR1 as LNHNV and CDR2 as YYDKDF (reference sequence). Written as DNA, the CDR3 is TGTGCCACCAGCAAACCAGGGACAGGGAGCTCCTACGAGCAGTACTTC. Protein sequence: CATSKPGTGSSYEQYF.

The chain carries TRBV6-5 and TRBJ1-2, with D unresolved. V was pared by 0 bases and J by 3 bases, with 11 bases between. The CDR3 is 15 residues long. CDR1 is MNHEY and CDR2 is SVGAGI in the germline V gene. This CDR3 reads CASSYSWGGYYGYTF. CDR3 coding DNA: TGTGCCAGCAGTTACTCGTGGGGAGGGTACTATGGCTACACCTTC.

This clone has more than one count but fewer than ten. V is TRBV7-9 and J is TRBJ2-2; D gene uncertain. The V gene's germline CDR1 is SEHNR and CDR2 FQNEAQ (reference sequence). The CDR3 has 13 residues. The V end was cut by 7 bases, the J end by 5 bases, with 11 bases between. The chain's CDR3 is CASTLMGTGELFF. CDR3 in DNA: TGTGCCAGCACCCTAATGGGGACCGGGGAGCTGTTTTTT.